This TCR beta chain is drawn from a study of identical twins (dated by TCRdb to 2016 to 2017). With regard to the full study: TCR alpha and beta repertoires from monozygotic twins, unrelated adults of various ages and cord blood were deep-sequenced to test whether fetal clonotypes persist. To rule out contamination, the twin experiments were replicated at different times with different library preparation protocols.

As encoded in the germline V gene (reference sequence), CDR1 is LNHDA while CDR2 is SQIVND. V and J are truncated by 5 bases and 4 bases respectively, leaving an intervening sequence of 24 bases. The CDR3 runs 17 amino acids, cysteine and phenylalanine included. Here the CDR3 DNA is all that survives: 51 bases in frame from base 1. Only healthy Caucasian donors were included. The twin cohort consisted of three pairs of female monozygotic twins, all aged roughly 18 to 30 years. Peripheral blood mononuclear cells were the source from which RNA for the TCR libraries was isolated. The receptor library was made with 5' RACE. Sequencing instrument: Illumina HiSeq 2000. A universal primer binding site was added through template switching, and the final cDNA carried a unique molecular identifier so that TCR cDNA molecules could be counted accurately. Specific primers in the conserved constant-segment region were used to synthesize first-strand cDNA for TCR alpha and beta chains. To control for contamination, each cDNA library was double barcoded with a SMART-Mk sample barcode plus Illumina barcodes. TruSeq adapter sequences and Illumina sample barcodes were added in two successive PCR steps. The Illumina HiSeq platform was used with custom primers to sequence TCR alpha and beta cDNA libraries. Per the original workflow: MiGEC was used to process raw reads and extract unique molecular identifiers, and MiXCR was used to find CDR3 positions. Recombination models were inferred per individual with the repgenHMM and IGoR tools using an EM algorithm. The tcR package in R was used for shared clonotype analysis, with sharing normalized by the product of cloneset sizes. Out-of-frame nonproductive sequences were analyzed to study raw recombination free of thymic and clonal selection effects. TCRdb passed the public sequencing reads through fastp at Q25 and MiXCR, retaining productive beta sequences. Identical CDR3 protein sequences are pooled into one entry, listed with their most common genes and DNA. The V and J calls were determined by TCRdb, not by the authors. Across this sample there are about 890,000 distinct CDR3 sequences, with about 12% seen only once. About 1.5% of the sample is in the top ten clones.

The research as a whole found: Zero-insertion analyses could be partly confounded by invariant T cells such as MAIT and iNKT, although diverse VJ usage argued against such confounding for most clonotypes. Excess twin sharing in beta out-of-frame sequences was weaker because fewer shared sequences lowered the signal-to-noise ratio. Abundant cord blood beta clonotypes carried fewer insertions; young adult naive repertoires showed a weaker similar trend, while memory repertoires showed none. In monozygotic twins, recombination models systematically underestimated out-of-frame TCR alpha sharing, but the models matched the sharing seen between unrelated individuals. Because the same donors could not be followed over many years, the conclusions depended on cross-sectional statistical analysis. Compared with coincidental sharing between unrelated individuals, out-of-frame TCR alpha sequences shared between twins had an excess of sequences with low generation probability.

In regard to this clonotype: Its antigen is unknown. There are no base qualities to consult, and no much larger clone falls within one base.

The same specimen was also included in a second study, on yellow fever vaccine responses in identical twins. According to the second study: The T cell response to vaccination in identical twins was reported by the authors to appear partly convergent and partly personalized. In the study, vaccine-responding T cell clones were precisely tracked in identical twins.

This clonotype originated in a woman younger than 35 in good health. The specimen was PBMCs. The rearranged chain carries TRBV19 and TRBJ2-7; TRBD2 is a weak D gene call, 6 bases matching. The bases read TGTGCCAGTAGTCCAGCCCAAGGAGGGTGGGTCCGGTACGAGCAGTACTTC. Translated, this gives CASSPAQGGWVRYEQYF.